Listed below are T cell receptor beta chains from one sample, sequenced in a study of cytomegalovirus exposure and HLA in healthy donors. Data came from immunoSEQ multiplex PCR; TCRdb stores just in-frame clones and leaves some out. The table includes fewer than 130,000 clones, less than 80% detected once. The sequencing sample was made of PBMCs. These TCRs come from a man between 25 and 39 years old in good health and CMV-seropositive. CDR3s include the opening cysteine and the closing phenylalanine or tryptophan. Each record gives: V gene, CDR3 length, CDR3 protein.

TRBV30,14,CAWSVARTNTEAFF
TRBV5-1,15,CASSFTGELTYGYTF
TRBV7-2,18,CASSLELRGEGTGSEAFF
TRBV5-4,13,CASSPSSFYEQYF
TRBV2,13,CASSEGTNYEQYF
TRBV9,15,CASSVAGQYQETQYF
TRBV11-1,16,CASSSRWPAGSYEQYF
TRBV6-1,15,CASSFTQGHTYEQYF
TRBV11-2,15,CASSFSGGPQETQYF
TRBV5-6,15,CASSPRDRANQPQHF
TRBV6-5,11,CAAGTVREAFF
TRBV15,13,CATSNRQGYEQYF
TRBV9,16,CASSVSPVAAGNTIYF
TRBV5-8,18,CASSLGPGARSYNSPLHF
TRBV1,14,CTSSQAGVYNEQFF
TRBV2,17,CASSSSHTGTGAGEQYF
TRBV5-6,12,CASSLLRSEAFF
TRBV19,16,CASRETGSYSNQPQHF
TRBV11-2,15,CASSLARQGKNEQYF
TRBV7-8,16,CASSPRLAGVGDTQYF
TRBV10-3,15,CAISPRGADTDTQYF
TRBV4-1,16,CASSQPVAGAGNEQFF
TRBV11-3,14,CASSLGRERDEQFF
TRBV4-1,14,CASSPGPFGSEQYF
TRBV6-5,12,CASTSMNTEAFF
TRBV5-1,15,CASSTGLASTDTQYF
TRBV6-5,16,CASSYSGQGITYGYTF
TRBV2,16,CASSETRQGGSKGYTF
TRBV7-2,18,CASSTARGLPQSGYRYTF
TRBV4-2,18,CASSQDLAGEFSYNEQFF
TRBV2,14,CASSDRQGSEKLFF
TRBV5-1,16,CASSYGDSTNNSPLHF
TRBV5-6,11,CASSLRNEQFF
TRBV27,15,CASSSSQTTNEKLFF
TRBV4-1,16,CASSQAWTSGYNEQFF
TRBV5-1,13,CASSLQGNYGYTF
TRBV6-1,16,CASSEVQASAGNTIYF
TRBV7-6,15,CASSLVRGLTDTQYF
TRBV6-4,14,CASSDRGGTDTQYF
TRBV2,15,CASSERGRNTGELFF
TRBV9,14,CASSVGNSNQPQHF
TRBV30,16,CAWRMTGSSYNSPLHF
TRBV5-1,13,CASSADREETQYF
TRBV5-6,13,CASSTRTAYGYTF
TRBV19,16,CASRHRGPVTNEKLFF
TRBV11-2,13,CASSFGGGTEAFF
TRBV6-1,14,CASSEGRGEYGYTF
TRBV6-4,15,CASSHGGADTDTQYF
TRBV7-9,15,CASSSDGLSSYEQYF
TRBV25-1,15,CASSEWRGEATEAFF
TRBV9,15,CASSAGGQTNYGYTF
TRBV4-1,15,CASSLLAGGPDTQYF
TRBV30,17,CAWSPGGRGAGSYEQYF